The present T cell receptor (beta chain) was sequenced within a study of shared clonotypes between healthy human individuals. Study findings and constraints: Some naive CD4 clonotypes, roughly 5%, turned up in common across several donors. Compared with memory subsets, naive subsets generally had larger estimated richness. Shared clonotypes across all four donors exceeded non-shared ones in generation probability.

Germline V lookup: CDR1 SGDLS, CDR2 YYNGEE. There are 15 residues in the CDR3. V gave up 4 bases and J gave up 0 bases, with 11 bases separating them. Concerning this clone itself: Its antigen is unidentified.

TCRdb's copy holds only in-frame clones and misses some; the assay was immunoSEQ multiplex PCR. Altogether roughly 2.6 million clones are present, approximately 94% being singletons, with the ten largest covering 0.14%. Sequencing used naive CD4+ T cells sorted from blood. Subset denoted: CD45RA+ positively selected. The receptor was isolated from a man aged 18-30 years in good health. V usage is TRBV9 and J usage is TRBJ2-1, with D tentatively TRBD1 (6 bases). The CDR3 spells CASSLRTVSYNEQFF. Written as DNA, the CDR3 is TGTGCCAGCAGCTTAAGGACAGTCTCCTACAATGAGCAGTTCTTC. Drawing the rest from reference TRBV9 and TRBJ2-1, the complete variable domain is DSGVTQTPKHLITATGQRVTLRCSPRSGDLSVYWYQQSLDQGLQFLIQYYNGEERAKGNILERFSAQQFPDLHSELNLSSLELGDSALYFCASSLRTVSYNEQFFGPGTRLTVL.